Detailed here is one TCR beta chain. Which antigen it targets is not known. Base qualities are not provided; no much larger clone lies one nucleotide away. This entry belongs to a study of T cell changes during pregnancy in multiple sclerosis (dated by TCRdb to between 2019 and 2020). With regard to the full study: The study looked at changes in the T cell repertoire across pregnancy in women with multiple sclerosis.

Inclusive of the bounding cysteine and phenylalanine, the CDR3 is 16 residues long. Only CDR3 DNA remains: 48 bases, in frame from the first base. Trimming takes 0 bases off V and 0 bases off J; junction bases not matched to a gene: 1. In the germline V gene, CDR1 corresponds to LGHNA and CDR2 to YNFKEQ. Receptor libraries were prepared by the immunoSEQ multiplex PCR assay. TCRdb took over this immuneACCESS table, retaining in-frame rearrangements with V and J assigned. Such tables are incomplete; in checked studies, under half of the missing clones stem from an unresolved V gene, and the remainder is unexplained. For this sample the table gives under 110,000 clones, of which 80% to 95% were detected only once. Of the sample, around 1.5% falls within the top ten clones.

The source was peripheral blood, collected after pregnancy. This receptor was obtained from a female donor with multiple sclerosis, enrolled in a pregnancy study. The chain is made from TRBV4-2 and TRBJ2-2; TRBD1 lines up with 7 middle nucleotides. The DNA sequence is TGTGCCAGCAGCCAAGAAACAGGGGCGAACACCGGGGAGCTGTTTTTT. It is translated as CASSQETGANTGELFF.